A single sample is the source of the 12 T cell receptor beta chains below, sequenced in a study of regulatory T cells. Study-wide points: In CD3G-deficient patients, conventional CD4+ T cells were enriched for hydrophobic CDR3 residues at positions 6 and 7.

Antigens for these TCRs are unknown. Primers: 52 TRBV forward and 13 TRBJ reverse. Sequencing used immunoSEQ multiplex PCR; TCRdb keeps in-frame clones, though not all of them. This sample has nearly 30,000 clones, with about 90% found just once. Sequencing was performed on conventional CD4+ T cells sorted from blood. The receptor source for this set is a young adult with CD3G deficiency.

This chain uses TRBV5-1 with TRBJ2-2; D gene uncertain. Germline V gene lookup returns CDR1 SGHRS and CDR2 YFSETQ. V was cut by 1 base and J by 0 bases, with 7 bases left in between. This CDR3 has 15 amino acids. CDR3 DNA: TGCGCCAGCAGCTTGTTAGAATCGAACACCGGGGAGCTGTTTTTT. The encoded protein is CASSLLESNTGELFF.

The genes are TRBV5-1 and TRBJ2-3, with no clear D. Germline lookup yields CDR1 SGHRS and CDR2 YFSETQ. This CDR3 has 15 residues. The V and J ends lost 3 bases and 0 bases respectively, with 11 bases between them. This CDR3 is CASSSLGSSTDTQYF. In nucleotides, the CDR3 is TGCGCCAGCAGCTCTCTAGGATCTAGCACAGATACGCAGTATTTT.

The rearrangement uses TRBV6-1 and TRBJ1-1; a weak D match, TRBD1 (6 bases). CDR1 MNHNS and CDR2 SASEGT come from the germline V gene. Trimming cost V 4 bases and J 2 bases, with 20 bases left between them. The CDR3 has 17 amino acids. The DNA for the CDR3 is TGTGCCAGCAGTGCCCCTTACAGGGCCCCTCGTAACACTGAAGCTTTCTTT. Protein product: CASSAPYRAPRNTEAFF.

The chain links TRBV5-1 to TRBJ2-3, with 8 bases fitting TRBD1. The J segment lost 3 bases and the V segment lost 0 bases, leaving 3 bases of the junction unmatched. The CDR3 loop spans 15 amino acids. Looked up from germline, CDR1 is SGHRS and CDR2 is YFSETQ. This CDR3 is CASSLDTGGTDTQYF. The CDR3 coding sequence is TGCGCCAGCAGCTTGGATACAGGGGGAACAGATACGCAGTATTTT.

The chain carries TRBV6-4 and TRBJ2-2; 7 nucleotides line up with TRBD1. The CDR3 length is 15 residues. V trimming: 6 bases; J trimming: 4 bases; junction bases outside the gene matches: 8. Germline assignment: CDR1 MRHNA and CDR2 SNTAGT. The DNA for the CDR3 is TGTGCCAGCAGCCCAAACCCAGGGGGCACCGGGGAGCTGTTTTTT. This codes for CASSPNPGGTGELFF.

A note on this clone: The DNA is left out, because the CDR3 cannot be placed on it with certainty; the CDR3 is given as TCRdb lists it. The chain recombines TRBV6-1 with TRBJ1-1; no DNA check was done on the table's D call, TRBD1. In germline, CDR1 is MNHNS, CDR2 SASEGT. The CDR3 is made up of 15 amino acids, end residues included. CDR3 in amino acids: CASSSSDRGRTEAFF.

This clone was picked up a small number of times. J is TRBJ1-3 and V is TRBV7-8; D is unclear. V lost 2 bases, J lost 4 bases, and 15 bases lay in between. The germline CDR1 and CDR2 sequences are SGHVS and FQNEAQ. The CDR3 runs 16 residues. CDR3 bases: TGTGCCAGCAGCTTATATGGGCGCACACAAGGAAACACCATATATTTT. Residues: CASSLYGRTQGNTIYF.

This rearrangement joins TRBV28 to TRBJ1-2, with a possible D match to TRBD1 (5 bases). The V and J ends lost 7 bases and 3 bases respectively, with 15 bases between them. The CDR3 has 14 residues. Germline assignment: CDR1 MDHEN and CDR2 SYDVKM. CDR3 DNA sequence: TGTGCCAGCACTGGAGACGGGACGGACTATGGCTACACCTTC. It specifies CASTGDGTDYGYTF.

The chain couples TRBV9 to TRBJ1-3, with D uncertain. Trimming shortened V by 0 bases and J by 4 bases, and 11 bases separated the two germline ends. The CDR3 is 15 residues long. CDR1 and CDR2 from the germline V gene are SGDLS and YYNGEE. Here the CDR3 reads CASSVDPEVGNTIYF. CDR3 bases: TGTGCCAGCAGCGTAGATCCCGAAGTGGGAAACACCATATATTTT.

The chain couples TRBV5-1 to TRBJ2-1; D gene ambiguous. The V end was cut by 1 base, the J end by 7 bases, with 12 bases between. Germline CDR1 is SGHRS and CDR2 is YFSETQ. The CDR3 is made up of 14 amino acids. The CDR3 sequence is CASSLSQIGNEQFF. The CDR3 DNA is TGCGCCAGCAGCTTGTCACAAATCGGGAATGAGCAGTTCTTC.

The chain is built from TRBV19 and TRBJ1-5; weak D call: TRBD1 (6 bases). Germline V lookup: CDR1 LNHDA, CDR2 SQIVND (reference sequence). The CDR3 covers 15 residues. V was shortened by 7 bases and J by 0 bases, with 13 bases between the two germline ends. CDR3 residues: CASKGGRYSNQPQHF. The CDR3 DNA sequence: TGTGCCAGTAAGGGGGGGAGATATAGCAATCAGCCCCAGCATTTT.

The chain employs TRBV7-9 and TRBJ1-2; D not certain. Germline CDR1 SEHNR, CDR2 FQNEAQ (reference sequence). The CDR3 covers 15 residues. V was pared by 7 bases and J by 2 bases, with 17 bases between. The CDR3 DNA reads TGTGCCAGCACTCCCCGGGGAGGGTTCAACTATGGCTACACCTTC. Protein: CASTPRGGFNYGYTF.